This entry concerns a single T cell receptor (beta chain). The data are from a study of T cell responses to AZD1222 COVID-19 vaccine. Sequenced by immunoSEQ multiplex PCR; TCRdb stores in-frame clones only, minus some. The data hold roughly 150,000 clones, with about nine tenths observed a single time. This CDR3 is 16 amino acids long. The ends were cut back, 4 bases at V and 0 bases at J, with 13 bases in the middle. Germline V gene sequence: CDR1 MDHEN, CDR2 SYDVKM. The chain employs TRBV28 and TRBJ1-5; D is perhaps TRBD1 (5 bases). This receptor was identified in an adult in good health. Source: peripheral blood, taken on day 0 of AZD1222 vaccination. The CDR3 loop reads CASSSLPQDSNQPQHF. CDR3 sequence (DNA): TGTGCCAGCAGTTCCCTTCCACAGGATAGCAATCAGCCCCAGCATTTT.